Listed below are T cell receptor beta chains from one sample, sequenced in a study of regulatory T cells in long-lasting Graves disease. TCRdb re-derived calls from the multiplex PCR reads in MiXCR, one entry per CDR3 protein. Counted here are about 300,000 distinct CDR3 sequences, over 15% occurring once; the ten biggest clones make up more than 30%. This material consisted of peripheral blood mononuclear cells (PBMCs), taken at new diagnosis, from a patient treated with antithyroid drugs. These receptors came from a female donor with Graves disease. The CDR3 runs from the conserved cysteine through the conserved F or W. The D gene is left open where the match is weak. Part of the rows lack a size; the others show once, few, many or a class for expanded clones.

j_call,v_call,clone_size,d_call,cdr3_nt,cdr3_aa
TRBJ1-4,TRBV11-3,many,.,TGTGCCAGCAGCCCAGGAGGGACTAATGAAAAACTGTTTTTT,CASSPGGTNEKLFF
TRBJ1-1,TRBV7-9,many,.,TGTGCCAGCAGCTTAGCGGGGCCCCTGAACACTGAAGCTTTCTTT,CASSLAGPLNTEAFF
TRBJ2-3,TRBV19,many,TRBD1,TGTGCCAGTAGTATCCAATTTGGGGACAGGGTTACAGATACGCAGTATTTT,CASSIQFGDRVTDTQYF
TRBJ2-5,TRBV5-5,few,.,TGTGCCAGCACTGAAGGGGGTGCCCAAGAGACCCAGTACTTC,CASTEGGAQETQYF
TRBJ2-1,TRBV3-1,.,.,TGTGCCAGCAGCCAAGATGGCGGTGAGCAGTTCTTC,CASSQDGGEQFF
TRBJ2-7,TRBV4-1,many,TRBD2,TGCGCCAGCAGCCAAGATCCGACGGGTGCACTAGCGGGAGGCGAGCAGTACTTC,CASSQDPTGALAGGEQYF
TRBJ2-2,TRBV19,.,.,TGTGCCAGTAGTATAGATGGTGGACTTAGCACCGGGGAGCTGTTTTTT,CASSIDGGLSTGELFF
TRBJ1-2,TRBV28,many,TRBD1,TGTGCCAGCAGTCTCCCTCGACAGGGGAGCTACACCTTC,CASSLPRQGSYTF
TRBJ2-5,TRBV12-3/TRBV12-4,many,TRBD1,TGTGCCAGCCAAAAGAGGGGGGTTCAGGGGGCAATGGAGACCCAGTACTTC,CASQKRGVQGAMETQYF
TRBJ1-1,TRBV10-3,many,.,TGTGCCATCACTAGGGACCGAGGGGAGAACACTGAAGCTTTCTTT,CAITRDRGENTEAFF
TRBJ2-1,TRBV7-2,.,.,TGTGCCAGCAGTTACGGACAGCAGTTCTTC,CASSYGQQFF
TRBJ2-7,TRBV15,few,TRBD2,TGTGCCACCAGCAGAGATCTCGGGGGGACTGGGCGTGAGGAGCAGTACTTC,CATSRDLGGTGREEQYF
TRBJ2-2,TRBV2,many,TRBD1,TGTGCCAGCAGTCCCCAGGGGGCCACCGGGGAGCTGTTTTTT,CASSPQGATGELFF
TRBJ2-7,TRBV20-1,many,TRBD2,TGCAGTGGTAGTTACGGCGGGAGCGGGAGCTCCTACGAGCAGTACTTC,CSGSYGGSGSSYEQYF
TRBJ1-2,TRBV2,once,TRBD1,TGTGCCAGCACTATGACAGGGGAATATGGCTACACCTTC,CASTMTGEYGYTF
TRBJ1-1,TRBV30,many,.,TGTGCCTGGAGTCCCTTAGGGAACACTGAAGCTTTCTTT,CAWSPLGNTEAFF
TRBJ1-1,TRBV12-3/TRBV12-4,many,.,TGTGCCAGCAGTCAGGGTTTCACTGAAGCTTTCTTT,CASSQGFTEAFF
TRBJ1-4,TRBV9,.,.,TGTGCCAGCAGCCCTGGGGACGCTAGGGATGAAAAACTGTTTTTT,CASSPGDARDEKLFF
TRBJ2-5,TRBV5-8,many,.,TGTGCCAGCAGCTTGACAGCTACTGGCGGGACCCAGTACTTC,CASSLTATGGTQYF
TRBJ1-6,TRBV12-3/TRBV12-4,many,.,TGTGCCAGCATCAGGCGGCGGGGTTCACCCCTCCACTTT,CASIRRRGSPLHF
TRBJ2-2,TRBV3-1,few,.,TGTGCCAGCAGCATAGAAGTCGGGGGGCGCCTCCCTTTCAACACCGGGGAGCTGTTTTTT,CASSIEVGGRLPFNTGELFF
TRBJ1-1,TRBV28,many,.,TGTGCCAGCAGTACAGGGTTGAGAACTGAAGCTTTCTTT,CASSTGLRTEAFF
TRBJ2-3,TRBV7-8,once,.,TGTGCCAGCAGCTTGGTCAGAAACGGGATCGGAGATACGCAGTATTTT,CASSLVRNGIGDTQYF
TRBJ1-2,TRBV20-1,many,.,TGCAGTGCTAGAGATTGGGAACGCGACACGAGCTATGGCTACACCTTC,CSARDWERDTSYGYTF
TRBJ1-1,TRBV7-9,once,.,TGTGCCAGCAGCCCTCGAGGCGGGACACTCAACGCTGAAGCTTTCTTT,CASSPRGGTLNAEAFF
TRBJ2-2,TRBV7-3,many,TRBD2,TGTGCCAGCAGCCCAAACCTTGCGGGAGGACAGCGGAACACCGGGGAGCTGTTTTTT,CASSPNLAGGQRNTGELFF
TRBJ1-2,TRBV5-4,.,TRBD1,TGTGCCAGCAGCCTCGGAGGGCAGGGGGACTATGGCTACACCTTC,CASSLGGQGDYGYTF
TRBJ2-1,TRBV18,many,TRBD2,TGTGCCAGCTCACAGCGCACAGCGGGGTCCTACAATGAGCAGTTCTTC,CASSQRTAGSYNEQFF
TRBJ1-1,TRBV13,many,.,TGTGCCAGCAGCTTATGGGTCGACACTGAAGCTTTCTTT,CASSLWVDTEAFF
TRBJ1-2,TRBV6-5,many,.,TGTGCCAGCAGTTACGGGGGGCGGAGAGGCTACACCTTC,CASSYGGRRGYTF
TRBJ2-2,TRBV10-1,.,.,TGCGCCAGCAGTGAGTGTCCTTTCAGCGTTATCGGGGAGCTGTTTTTT,CASSECPFSVIGELFF
TRBJ2-1,TRBV28,few,.,TGTGCCGGGGGGGCGGGAGACCGCTACAATGAGCAGTTCTTC,CAGGAGDRYNEQFF
TRBJ2-4,TRBV30,many,.,TGTGCCTGGGGTACAGGGTCCGAGACCAAAAACATTCAGTACTTC,CAWGTGSETKNIQYF
TRBJ1-1,TRBV27,many,.,TGTGCCAGCAGTTTAGTTTCCGAGGGGACTGAAGCTTTCTTT,CASSLVSEGTEAFF
TRBJ1-3,TRBV9,few,TRBD1,TGTGCCAGCAGCGATACCAACAGGGGAAACGCCATATATTTT,CASSDTNRGNAIYF
TRBJ1-1,TRBV7-9,many,TRBD1,TGTGCCAGCAGCTCCCGGACAGGGGGCACTGAAGCTTTCTTT,CASSSRTGGTEAFF
TRBJ1-5,TRBV20-1,many,.,TGCAGTGCCCGAGGGGGGGGAGGAAGGGATCAGCCCCAGCATTTT,CSARGGGGRDQPQHF
TRBJ2-3,TRBV11-1,few,TRBD2,TGTGCCAGCACATTAAGCGGGAGAAAAGATACGCGGTATTTT,CASTLSGRKDTRYF
TRBJ2-7,TRBV18,many,.,TGTGCCAGCTCACCGGTTGATAGCCGGAACTACGAGCAGTACTTC,CASSPVDSRNYEQYF
TRBJ2-5,TRBV15,many,.,TGTGCCACCAGCAGAGATTCTGAGGGTCGGGAGACCCAGTACTTC,CATSRDSEGRETQYF
TRBJ2-7,TRBV6-1,many,TRBD1,TGTGCCAGCAGTGAAAGGACAGGGGGCTCCTACGAGCAGTACTTC,CASSERTGGSYEQYF
TRBJ1-1,TRBV2,many,TRBD1,TGTGCCAGCAGTTCCGACAGGGGGCGTCGTTCGAACACTGAAGCTTTCTTT,CASSSDRGRRSNTEAFF
TRBJ2-5,TRBV2,many,.,TGTGCCAGCAGCACCCGGGAGACCCAGTACTTC,CASSTRETQYF
TRBJ2-7,TRBV7-8,many,.,TGTGCCAGCAGCTTAGCTTGGGGGTCCTACGAGCAGTACTTC,CASSLAWGSYEQYF
TRBJ2-4,TRBV28,.,.,TGTGCCAGCAGTCCGATAGCGGAACTAGCCAAAAACATTCAGTACTTC,CASSPIAELAKNIQYF
TRBJ2-2,TRBV11-3,many,.,TGTGCCAGCAGCTTAAGGCCCCTCGGGGGGGAGCTGTTTTTT,CASSLRPLGGELFF
TRBJ1-3,TRBV30,many,.,TGTGCCTTGATAGACAGAGCTGGAAACACCATATATTTT,CALIDRAGNTIYF
TRBJ2-2,TRBV19,few,.,TGTGCCAGTAGTATAGTGGTGGGAGTAGACACCGGGGAGCTGTTTTTT,CASSIVVGVDTGELFF
TRBJ2-1,TRBV7-9,few,TRBD2,TGTGCCAGCAGGCCACCCGTGACTAGCGGCCGAGAAGAGCAGTTCTTC,CASRPPVTSGREEQFF
TRBJ1-3,TRBV19,.,.,TGTGCCAGTACCCCAGGGGCCTCTGGAAACACCATATATTTT,CASTPGASGNTIYF
TRBJ2-3,TRBV24-1,many,.,TGTGCCACCAGTGATGGAAGACTAGTAATAGATACGCAGTATTTT,CATSDGRLVIDTQYF
TRBJ1-1,TRBV30,.,.,TGTGCCTGGAGAAATCAAGGGAGACTGAACACTGAAGCTTTCTTT,CAWRNQGRLNTEAFF
TRBJ2-1,TRBV2,many,.,TGTGCCAGCAGTTCGAGGGGGCGGGATATACTCTTC,CASSSRGRDILF
TRBJ2-1,TRBV20-1,many,.,TGCAGTGCTAGAGATCCCCGGACAGTTTACAATGAGCAGTTCTTC,CSARDPRTVYNEQFF